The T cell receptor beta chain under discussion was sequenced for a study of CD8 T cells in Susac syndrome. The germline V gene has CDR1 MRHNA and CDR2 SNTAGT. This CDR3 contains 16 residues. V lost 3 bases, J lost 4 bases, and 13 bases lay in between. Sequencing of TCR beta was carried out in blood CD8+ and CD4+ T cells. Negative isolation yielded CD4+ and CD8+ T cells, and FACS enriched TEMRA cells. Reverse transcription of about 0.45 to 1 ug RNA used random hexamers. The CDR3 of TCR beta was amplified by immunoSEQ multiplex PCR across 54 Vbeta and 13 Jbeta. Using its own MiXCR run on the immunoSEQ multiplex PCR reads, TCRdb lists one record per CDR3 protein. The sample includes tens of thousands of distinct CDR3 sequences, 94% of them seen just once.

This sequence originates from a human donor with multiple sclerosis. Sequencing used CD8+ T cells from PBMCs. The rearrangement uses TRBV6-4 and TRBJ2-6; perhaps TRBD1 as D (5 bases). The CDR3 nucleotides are TGTGCCAGCAGTGATAATGCAGGGTTCGGGGCCAACGTCCTGACTTTC. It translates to CASSDNAGFGANVLTF.